Below are 20 T cell receptor beta chains sequenced from a single sample in a study of control samples from healthy donors and cancer patients. Some clones are missing from TCRdb's copy, which holds only in-frame ones; the method was immunoSEQ multiplex PCR. The sample includes approximately 160,000 clones, approximately 94% of them seen just once. The sample taken for sequencing was blood. Receptors originate from a woman aged 18-30 years in good health.

J is TRBJ2-1 and V is TRBV7-2; no clear D gene. This CDR3 comprises 14 residues. Germline CDR1 reads SGHTA; CDR2 reads FQGNSA. With 0 bases removed from V and 4 bases from J, the gap between germline ends came to 7 bases. This CDR3 reads CASSLAPEYNEQFF. In nucleotides, the CDR3 is TGTGCCAGCAGCTTAGCGCCGGAGTACAATGAGCAGTTCTTC.

The rearrangement uses TRBV5-1 and TRBJ1-4, with D possibly TRBD1 on 6 matching bases. The CDR3 sequence is 15 residues long. In germline, CDR1 is SGHRS, CDR2 YFSETQ. V lost 0 bases to trimming and J lost 3 bases, with 9 bases between them. CDR3 DNA sequence: TGCGCCAGCAGCTTGGTCGGGGGCCCTAATGAAAAACTGTTTTTT. It codes for CASSLVGGPNEKLFF.

CDR3 coding DNA: TGTGCCAGCAGCTTATCCTGGACAGGAATTTACGAGCAGTACTTC. Its translation: CASSLSWTGIYEQYF. The V and J genes are TRBV5-6 and TRBJ2-7; 7 nucleotides line up with TRBD1. The CDR3 is made up of 15 amino acids. V was pared by 2 bases and J by 4 bases, with 9 bases of the junction left unmatched. Germline V gene sequence: CDR1 SGHDT, CDR2 YYEEEE.

As DNA, the CDR3 is TGTGCCAGCAGCCGCCTTCTGAACACTGAAGCTTTCTTT. It yields the protein CASSRLLNTEAFF. This chain links TRBV7-3 with TRBJ1-1, with D uncertain. V lost 5 bases, J lost 0 bases, and 7 bases lay in between. This CDR3 spans 13 amino acids. The germline CDR1 and CDR2 sequences are SGHTA and FQGTGA.

J is TRBJ1-2 and V is TRBV7-8, with no clear D. CDR3 length: 12 residues. The germline gives CDR1 SGHVS, CDR2 FQNEAQ. V gave up 5 bases and J gave up 11 bases, with 15 bases separating them. CDR3 sequence: CASSPGPRGYTF. CDR3 DNA sequence: TGTGCCAGCAGCCCCGGTCCGCGTGGGTACACCTTC.

V and J are TRBV5-4 and TRBJ1-4; weak D call: TRBD1 (5 bases). This CDR3 is built from 13 residues. CDR1 and CDR2 (germline): SGHNT, YYREEE (reference sequence). Deletions cut 3 bases from V and 7 bases from J, with 10 bases between. The CDR3 loop reads CASSSDISEKLFF. The CDR3 nucleotides are TGTGCCAGCAGCTCGGACATTAGTGAAAAACTGTTTTTT.

V and J are TRBV15 and TRBJ2-7; 7 nucleotides match TRBD2. Germline lookup yields CDR1 LNHNV and CDR2 YYDKDF (reference sequence). With 3 bases clipped from V and 3 bases from J, the junction kept 11 bases outside the gene matches. This CDR3 has 16 amino acids. Here the CDR3 DNA reads TGTGCCACCAGCAGTGGAACGACTAGCATTTACTACGAGCAGTACTTC. This encodes CATSSGTTSIYYEQYF. Looking up the rest from reference TRBV15 and TRBJ2-7 gives the full variable domain: DAMVIQNPRYQVTQFGKPVTLSCSQTLNHNVMYWYQQKSSQAPKLLFHYYDKDFNNEADTPDNFQSRRPNTSFCFLDIRSPGLGDTAMYLCATSSGTTSIYYEQYFGPGTRLTVT.

This clone was seen just once. The V call is TRBV9, the J call TRBJ1-6, with D possibly TRBD1 on 5 matching bases. The CDR3 totals 14 residues. Deletions cut 2 bases from V and 9 bases from J, with 12 bases between. CDR1 and CDR2 from the germline V gene are SGDLS and YYNGEE. CDR3 bases: TGTGCCAGCAGCGTGAGTCAGGGAAGTTCACCCCTCCACTTT. It yields the protein CASSVSQGSSPLHF. Using reference TRBV9 and TRBJ1-6 for the parts outside the CDR3, the full variable domain is DSGVTQTPKHLITATGQRVTLRCSPRSGDLSVYWYQQSLDQGLQFLIQYYNGEERAKGNILERFSAQQFPDLHSELNLSSLELGDSALYFCASSVSQGSSPLHFGNGTRLTVT.

This chain uses TRBV5-4 with TRBJ2-5; D uncertain. The CDR3 sequence is 13 residues long. Trimming took 0 bases from V and 3 from J, leaving 6 bases between them. Germline V gene sequence: CDR1 SGHNT, CDR2 YYREEE (reference sequence). Here the CDR3 DNA reads TGTGCCAGCAGCTTGGAGGTGGAAGAGACCCAGTACTTC. As protein: CASSLEVEETQYF.

This clone was found once. The rearrangement joins TRBV7-3 to TRBJ2-3; 15 nucleotides match TRBD2. Germline V gives CDR1 SGHTA, CDR2 FQGTGA. V was pared by 5 bases and J by 2 bases, with 5 bases of the junction left unmatched. CDR3 length equals 17 residues. CDR3 coding DNA: TGTGCCAGCAGCCAGGGACTAGCGGGGGGTGCCACAGATACGCAGTATTTT. Translating gives CASSQGLAGGATDTQYF.

This chain joins TRBV19 and TRBJ1-5; weak D call: TRBD1 (5 bases). Germline V CDR1 and CDR2: LNHDA, SQIVND (reference sequence). V lost 11 bases and J 6 bases, leaving 17 bases between the germline ends. This CDR3 contains 13 residues. The CDR3 coding sequence is TGTGCCGGGGCTCCTCCGGGGGGTCAGCCCCAGCATTTT. Translating it yields CAGAPPGGQPQHF.

The chain joins TRBV10-3 to TRBJ1-5; D is ambiguous. CDR3 length equals 13 residues. Trimming removed 2 bases at V and 7 bases at J, with 9 bases between. Per the germline V gene, CDR1 is ENHRY and CDR2 is SYGVKD. CDR3 nucleotide sequence: TGTGCCATCAGTGAGGTTGTGGACCAGCCCCAGCATTTT. Amino acids: CAISEVVDQPQHF.

The rearrangement links TRBV6-5 to TRBJ1-4, with 8 nucleotides matching TRBD1. Germline V gene lookup returns CDR1 MNHEY and CDR2 SVGAGI. The trim removed 7 bases at V and 6 bases at J, leaving 7 bases unmatched. The CDR3 consists of 14 residues. The CDR3 here is CASKSRTGYEKLFF. The CDR3 coding sequence is TGTGCCAGCAAGTCGAGGACAGGGTATGAAAAACTGTTTTTT.

This sequence joins TRBV19 and TRBJ2-3; D uncertain. Germline CDR1 LNHDA, CDR2 SQIVND (reference sequence). Trimming left V 4 bases short and J 1 base short, with 12 bases between. CDR3 length: 15 residues. The CDR3 DNA sequence: TGTGCCAGTAGTAGTCTTCGGCCTCGCACAGATACGCAGTATTTT. Translation: CASSSLRPRTDTQYF.

The chain couples TRBV11-2 to TRBJ2-3, with 7 bases fitting TRBD1. Germline V gene lookup returns CDR1 SGHAT and CDR2 FQNNGV. The junction had 2 bases not matched to a gene; V was cut back by 5 bases and J by 0 bases. The CDR3 sequence is 14 residues long. This CDR3 is CASSADRSTDTQYF. Here the CDR3 DNA reads TGTGCCAGCAGCGCGGACAGGAGCACAGATACGCAGTATTTT.

J is TRBJ1-1 and V is TRBV3-1 (or the pseudogene TRBV3-2); 8 positions match TRBD1. The CDR3 spans 14 residues. V trimming: 3 bases; J trimming: 1 base; junction bases outside the gene matches: 1. Germline V gene data show CDR1 as LGHDT and CDR2 as YNNKEL (reference sequence). The CDR3 loop reads CASSHQGANTEAFF. In nucleotides, the CDR3 is TGTGCCAGCAGCCACCAGGGGGCGAACACTGAAGCTTTCTTT.

The V call is TRBV10-3, the J call TRBJ2-1, with 12 bases fitting TRBD2. CDR1 and CDR2 from the germline V gene are ENHRY and SYGVKD. With V trimmed by 7 bases and J by 7 bases, 11 bases remained unmatched. CDR3 length: 16 residues. The CDR3 nucleotides are TGTGCCATCATGGCTAGCGGGGGGGCGCTAAGTAATGAGCAGTTCTTC. Protein sequence: CAIMASGGALSNEQFF.

This rearrangement joins TRBV11-3 to TRBJ1-3; no firm D call. Germline-derived CDR1 and CDR2 are SGHNT and YENEEA. The ends were cut back, 1 base at V and 3 bases at J, with 7 bases in the middle. The CDR3 runs to 14 residues. The CDR3 spells CASSLVSDGNTIYF. The CDR3 nucleotides are TGTGCCAGCAGCTTAGTATCAGATGGAAACACCATATATTTT.

This clone has just one count. This rearrangement joins TRBV5-4 to TRBJ1-3; 8 positions match TRBD1. The CDR3 runs 17 residues. Unmatched junction bases numbered 7, after V lost 0 bases and J lost 2 bases. Germline V gene sequence: CDR1 SGHNT, CDR2 YYREEE (reference sequence). Written as DNA, the CDR3 is TGTGCCAGCAGCTTGGGAGGTGGACAGGGAGCTGGAAACACCATATATTTT. Its translation: CASSLGGGQGAGNTIYF.

In DNA, the CDR3 is TGTGCCAGAGGGCCCCAAGGGAGCAATCAGCCCCAGCATTTT. Protein product: CARGPQGSNQPQHF. The chain couples TRBV25-1 to TRBJ1-5; no definite D call. Trimming left V 9 bases short and J 1 base short, with 13 bases between. The V gene's germline CDR1 is MGHDK and CDR2 SYGVNS. This CDR3 contains 14 residues.